This TCR beta chain was captured in a study of T cell responses to AZD1222 COVID-19 vaccine. Study findings and constraints: The study found Spike-specific TCR breadth and depth rose after two AZD1222 doses.

The germline V gene encodes CDR1 KGHSH and CDR2 LQKENI. CDR3 length: 13 amino acids. Germline trimming cut 4 bases from V and 3 bases from J; bases unmatched to any gene: 2. Comments on this clone: Its antigen is unidentified.

Libraries were prepared by immunoSEQ multiplex PCR; TCRdb keeps only in-frame clonotypes and omits some of them. The sample lists about 140,000 clones, 88% seen once, with 3% to 4% in the top ten. The source was peripheral blood, collected 28 days after the second AZD1222 dose. This clonotype was sampled from an adult who received the AZD1222 COVID-19 vaccine. This chain uses TRBV18 with TRBJ2-5; TRBD1 matches at 7 bases. The CDR3 sequence is CASSQGTEETQYF. The DNA for the CDR3 is TGTGCCAGCTCACAGGGGACAGAAGAGACCCAGTACTTC.